This TCR beta chain was recovered during a study of OX40 agonist ivuxolimab in advanced cancers. Study at large: Patients undergoing dose escalation presented with hepatocellular carcinoma, melanoma, renal cell or head and neck cancer.

Sequencing used immunoSEQ multiplex PCR; TCRdb keeps in-frame clones, though not all of them. The table has about 63,000 clones, about 83% seen once. Germline-derived CDR1 and CDR2 are LGHNT and FRNRAP. The CDR3 runs 18 residues. V was clipped by 3 bases and J by 10 bases; unmatched bases: 21. As for this clone: Its matching antigen is unknown.

The study's findings and limits: Also present in some nonresponders was a low level of normalized T-cell clonal expansion.

This clonotype originated in an adult with an advanced solid tumor such as melanoma, head and neck, liver or kidney cancer. The specimen was CD4+ or CD8+ T cells sorted from blood, collected in a trial of the OX40 agonist ivuxolimab. The V and J genes are TRBV12-5 and TRBJ1-5; 7 bases fit TRBD1. The CDR3 nucleotides read TGTGCTAGTGGTTTCTTGGGGGCAGAGGGGGCGCCTAAAGTCCCCCAGCATTTT. Translation: CASGFLGAEGAPKVPQHF.